This entry features one T cell receptor beta chain sequence. Germline V lookup: CDR1 SQVTM, CDR2 ANQGSEA. The CDR3 is made up of 13 amino acids. Trimming took off 7 bases at V and 2 bases at J, with 11 bases between the two ends. This entry is derived from a study of beta chain features in type 1 diabetes. The investigators reverse transcribed all of the isolated RNA, so they sequenced expressed TCRB transcripts. Measured with immunoSEQ multiplex PCR; TCRdb has only the in-frame clones, and not every one. Counted here are a few hundred thousand clones, approximately 14% occurring once; the ten biggest clones make up approximately 7%.

What was sequenced was central memory CD4+ T cells from blood. The rearrangement uses TRBV29-1 and TRBJ1-4; maybe TRBD1 (6 bases). The clonotype originates from a man aged 25-45 years in good health. CDR3 in DNA: TGCAGCGGGCAGGGGAGGACTAATGAAAAACTGTTTTTT. Translated, it gives CSGQGRTNEKLFF.